The text below deals with one TCR beta chain. No antigen is known for it. Distinct nucleotide sequences in the sample also encode this CDR3. The data stem from a study of cytomegalovirus exposure and HLA in healthy donors. Study details: An early data release held tens of millions of unique TCRs from HLA-typed donors. Findings of the study overall: Reports state that TCR beta sequences accurately predicted most subjects' HLA-A and HLA-B alleles.

The CDR3 length is 15 residues. Germline V gene lookup returns CDR1 KGHSH and CDR2 LQKENI. V lost 2 bases to trimming and J lost 9 bases; unmatched junction nucleotides: 10. The PCR made use of 60 Vbeta and 13 Jbeta primers. Original analysis: Later reanalysis found roughly 80 million unique TCR beta chains, about 10 million of them shared. Here immunoSEQ multiplex PCR was the method, and the copy in TCRdb shows in-frame clones only, minus some. The DNA gave D and trimming, while V, J and clone size come from that table. The table has some 190,000 clones, about 80% seen once. The chain carries TRBV18 and TRBJ1-2; 9 bases agree with TRBD1. The TCR sequence derives from a man younger than 35 in good health and CMV-seronegative. Sequencing input: PBMCs. The CDR3 DNA reads TGTGCCAGCTCACCAACCCAAGACAGGGGGAATCGCTACACCTTC. Its translation: CASSPTQDRGNRYTF.